These 9 T cell receptor beta chains were sequenced from one sample in a study of shared clonotypes between healthy human individuals. The repertoire was sequenced with immunoSEQ multiplex PCR; TCRdb's copy has only in-frame clones and lacks some. The table includes 2 million to 2.5 million clones, about 94% detected once. Source material: naive CD4+ T cells sorted from blood. Subset given: CD45RA+ positively selected. The receptors shown here come from a man between 18 and 29 years old in good health.

The genes are TRBV28 and TRBJ1-2; 8 bases are shared with TRBD1. Per germline, CDR1 MDHEN and CDR2 SYDVKM. The CDR3 is 15 amino acids. The ends lost 3 bases at V and 2 bases at J; junction bases unmatched: 5. The CDR3 sequence: CASSLPTGGNYGYTF. For the CDR3, the DNA is TGTGCCAGCAGTTTGCCAACAGGGGGGAACTATGGCTACACCTTC.

The chain carries TRBV5-6 and TRBJ2-2; 12 bases match TRBD2. This CDR3 has 18 amino acids. Losses at the gene ends were 4 bases for V and 2 bases for J; bases not matched to a gene: 9. Germline CDR1 is SGHDT and CDR2 is YYEEEE. The CDR3 sequence is CASSGGWTSGTNTGELFF. The DNA for the CDR3 is TGTGCCAGCAGCGGGGGATGGACTAGCGGGACCAACACCGGGGAGCTGTTTTTT.

The chain employs TRBV7-2 and TRBJ2-2; 8 bases are shared with TRBD1. The CDR3 spans 15 residues. V was pared by 3 bases and J by 8 bases, with 8 bases of the junction left unmatched. CDR1 is SGHTA and CDR2 is FQGNSA in the germline V gene. CDR3 protein: CASSFDQGAFGELFF. In DNA form, the CDR3 reads TGTGCCAGCAGCTTCGATCAGGGGGCGTTTGGGGAGCTGTTTTTT.

The chain links TRBV10-3 to TRBJ2-7, with D unclear. Germline V lookup: CDR1 ENHRY, CDR2 SYGVKD. The CDR3 runs 11 residues. The ends were cut back, 5 bases at V and 5 bases at J, with 7 bases in the middle. The CDR3 nucleotides read TGTGCCATCAGTCCCTCGGACGAGCAGTACTTC. Its protein product is CAISPSDEQYF.

The genes are TRBV30 and TRBJ1-2, with D uncertain. V was clipped by 2 bases and J by 5 bases, with 12 bases between them. CDR3 length equals 13 residues. Germline V gives CDR1 GTSNPN, CDR2 SVGIG (reference sequence). The CDR3 spells CAWSREGRYGYTF. CDR3 bases: TGTGCCTGGAGTAGAGAGGGCAGGTATGGCTACACCTTC.

The chain links TRBV21-1 to TRBJ2-3; the D call of TRBD2 is as the table states it, not checked on the DNA. TRBV21-1 is annotated as a pseudogene. This CDR3 comprises 15 residues. CDR3 coding DNA: TGTGCCAGCGAGACTAGCGGGAAGAACACAGATACGCAGTATTTT. Protein product: CASETSGKNTDTQYF.

This clone has a single count. The chain carries TRBV10-3 and TRBJ2-7, with TRBD1 matching over 7 bases. Germline V CDR1 and CDR2: ENHRY, SYGVKD. V shed 3 bases, J shed 9 bases, and the junction held 11 bases outside the gene matches. The CDR3 is 14 amino acids. CDR3 in amino acids: CAISDSRQGPGQYF. The CDR3 DNA follows: TGTGCCATCAGTGACTCCCGACAGGGACCAGGGCAGTACTTC.

Remarks on this clone: Distinct nucleotide sequences in the sample also encode this CDR3. The rearrangement joins TRBV2 to TRBJ1-3; a weak D match, TRBD1 (6 bases). The CDR3 length is 15 residues. The V gene's germline CDR1 is SNHLY and CDR2 FYNNEI. With 3 bases removed from V and 4 bases from J, the gap between germline ends came to 13 bases. CDR3 residues: CASSERQGSGNTIYF. Written as DNA, the CDR3 is TGTGCCAGCAGTGAGCGCCAGGGGAGCGGAAACACCATATATTTT.

The chain uses TRBV14 and TRBJ1-4, with D possibly TRBD1 on 5 matching bases. The CDR3 has 13 amino acids. Germline-derived CDR1 and CDR2 are SGHDN and FVKESK. Trimming pared 6 bases from V and 3 bases from J, leaving 8 bases between. Here the CDR3 DNA reads TGTGCCAGCAGGAGGGGTCCTAATGAAAAACTGTTTTTT. Translation: CASRRGPNEKLFF.